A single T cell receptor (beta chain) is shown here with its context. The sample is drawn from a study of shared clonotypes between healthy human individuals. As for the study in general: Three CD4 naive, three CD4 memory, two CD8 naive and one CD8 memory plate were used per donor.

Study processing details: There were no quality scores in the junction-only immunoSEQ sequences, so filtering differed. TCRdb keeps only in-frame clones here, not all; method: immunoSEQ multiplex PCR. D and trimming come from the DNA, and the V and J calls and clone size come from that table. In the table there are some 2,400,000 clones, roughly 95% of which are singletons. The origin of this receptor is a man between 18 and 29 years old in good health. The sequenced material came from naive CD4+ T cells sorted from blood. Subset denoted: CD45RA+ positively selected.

The CDR3 here is CASSESSGNYNEQFF. CDR3 DNA sequence: TGTGCCAGCAGTGAGTCTAGCGGGAACTACAATGAGCAGTTCTTC. The chain carries TRBV6-1 and TRBJ2-1; 9 nucleotides agree with TRBD2. Trimming took 3 bases from V and 3 from J; bases not matched to a gene: 3. The CDR3 has 15 residues. Germline V gives CDR1 MNHNS, CDR2 SASEGT.